What follows describes a single T cell receptor beta chain. Its antigen is currently unknown. This entry is derived from a study of a mutant IDH1 vaccine in newly diagnosed glioma. Notes on the study in general: Whatever changes occurred in top peripheral T cell clonotypes seemed unrelated to pseudoprogression.

Using immunoSEQ multiplex PCR, the repertoire was profiled, and TCRdb retains in-frame clones only, with some absent. In the table there are roughly 28,000 clones, roughly 80% of which are singletons. Stated time point: week 23, last vaccination. What each vaccine dose contained was 300 ug of mutant IDH1 20-mer peptide, accompanied by topical imiquimod. The V gene's germline CDR1 is SGHVS and CDR2 FQNEAQ. J lost 6 bases, V lost 1 base, and 4 bases had no gene match. CDR3 length: 14 amino acids. The material was PBMCs, obtained from a glioma patient whose treatment included an IDH1 peptide vaccine. This receptor was obtained from a woman younger than 35 with glioma. This sequence joins TRBV7-8 and TRBJ1-2, with 8 bases lining up with TRBD1. The CDR3 reads CASSLVKTGDGYTF. CDR3 coding DNA: TGTGCCAGCAGCTTAGTAAAGACAGGGGATGGCTACACCTTC.